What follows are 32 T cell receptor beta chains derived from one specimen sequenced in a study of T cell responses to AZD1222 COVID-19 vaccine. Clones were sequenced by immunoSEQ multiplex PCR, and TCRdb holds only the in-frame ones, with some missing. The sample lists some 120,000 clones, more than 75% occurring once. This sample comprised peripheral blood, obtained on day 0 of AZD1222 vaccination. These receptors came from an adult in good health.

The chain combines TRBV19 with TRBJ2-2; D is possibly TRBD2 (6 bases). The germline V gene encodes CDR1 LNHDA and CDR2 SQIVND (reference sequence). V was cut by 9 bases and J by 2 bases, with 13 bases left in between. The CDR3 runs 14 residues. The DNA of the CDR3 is TGTGCCAGCGGGGGAACTACCAACACCGGGGAGCTGTTTTTT. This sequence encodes CASGGTTNTGELFF.

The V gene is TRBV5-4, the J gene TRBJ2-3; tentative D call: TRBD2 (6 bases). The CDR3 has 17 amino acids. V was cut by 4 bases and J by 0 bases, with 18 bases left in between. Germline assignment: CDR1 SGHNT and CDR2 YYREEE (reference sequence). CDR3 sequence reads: CASSHLGTPTSTDTQYF. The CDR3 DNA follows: TGTGCCAGCAGCCACCTCGGGACTCCCACAAGCACAGATACGCAGTATTTT.

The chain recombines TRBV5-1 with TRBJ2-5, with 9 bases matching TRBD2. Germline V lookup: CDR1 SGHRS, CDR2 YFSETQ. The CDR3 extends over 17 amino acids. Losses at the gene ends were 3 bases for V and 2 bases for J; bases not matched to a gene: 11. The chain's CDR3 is CASSSGSGLAPQETQYF. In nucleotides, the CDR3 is TGCGCCAGCAGCTCGGGGAGTGGACTAGCGCCTCAAGAGACCCAGTACTTC.

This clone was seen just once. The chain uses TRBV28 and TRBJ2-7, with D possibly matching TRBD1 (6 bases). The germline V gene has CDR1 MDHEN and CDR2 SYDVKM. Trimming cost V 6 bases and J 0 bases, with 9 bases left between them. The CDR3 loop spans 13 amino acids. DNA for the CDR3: TGTGCCAGCAGGAGCAGGGGCTCCTACGAGCAGTACTTC. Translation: CASRSRGSYEQYF.

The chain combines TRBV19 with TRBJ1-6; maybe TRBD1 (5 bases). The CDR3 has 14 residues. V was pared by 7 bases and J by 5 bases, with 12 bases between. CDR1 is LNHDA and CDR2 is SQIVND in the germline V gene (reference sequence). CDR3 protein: CASTPGRNNSPLHF. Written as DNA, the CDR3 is TGTGCCAGTACCCCGGGACGGAATAATTCACCCCTCCACTTT.

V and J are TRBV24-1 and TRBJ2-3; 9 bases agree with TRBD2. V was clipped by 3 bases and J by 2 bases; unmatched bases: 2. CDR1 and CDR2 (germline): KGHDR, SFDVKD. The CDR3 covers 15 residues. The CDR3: CATSDVAGATDTQYF. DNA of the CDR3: TGTGCCACCAGTGATGTAGCGGGAGCCACAGATACGCAGTATTTT.

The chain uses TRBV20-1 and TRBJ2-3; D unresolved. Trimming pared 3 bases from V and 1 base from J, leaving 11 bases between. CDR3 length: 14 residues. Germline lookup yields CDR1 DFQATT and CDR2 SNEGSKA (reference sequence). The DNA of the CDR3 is TGCAGTGCTAGTCTCCGGGCCGGCACAGATACGCAGTATTTT. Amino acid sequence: CSASLRAGTDTQYF.

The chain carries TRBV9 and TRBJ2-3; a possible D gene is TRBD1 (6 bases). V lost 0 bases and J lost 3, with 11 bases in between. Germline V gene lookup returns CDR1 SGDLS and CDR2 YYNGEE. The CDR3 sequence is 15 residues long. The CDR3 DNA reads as TGTGCCAGCAGCGTAGTCTCAGGGGCGACAGATACGCAGTATTTT. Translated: CASSVVSGATDTQYF.

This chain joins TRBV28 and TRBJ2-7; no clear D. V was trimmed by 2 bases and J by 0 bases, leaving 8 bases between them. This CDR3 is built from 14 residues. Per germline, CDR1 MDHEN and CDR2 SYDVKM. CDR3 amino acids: CASSLGRSSYEQYF. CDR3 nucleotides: TGTGCCAGCAGTTTAGGCAGGAGCTCCTACGAGCAGTACTTC. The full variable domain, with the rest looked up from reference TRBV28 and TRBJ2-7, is DVKVTQSSRYLVKRTGEKVFLECVQDMDHENMFWYRQDPGLGLRLIYFSYDVKMKEKGDIPEGYSVSREKKERFSLILESASTNQTSMYLCASSLGRSSYEQYFGPGTRLTVT.

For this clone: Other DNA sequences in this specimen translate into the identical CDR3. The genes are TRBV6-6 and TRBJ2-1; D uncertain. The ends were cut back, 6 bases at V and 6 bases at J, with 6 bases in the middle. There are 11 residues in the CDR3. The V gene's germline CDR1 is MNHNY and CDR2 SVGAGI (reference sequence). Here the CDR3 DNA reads TGTGCCAGCAGCCCCCGCAATGAGCAGTTCTTC. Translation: CASSPRNEQFF.

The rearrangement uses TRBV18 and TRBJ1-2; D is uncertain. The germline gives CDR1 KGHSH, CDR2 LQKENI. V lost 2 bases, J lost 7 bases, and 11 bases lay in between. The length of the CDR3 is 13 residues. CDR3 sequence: CASSPEEYSGYTF. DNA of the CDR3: TGTGCCAGCTCACCAGAGGAGTACTCTGGCTACACCTTC.

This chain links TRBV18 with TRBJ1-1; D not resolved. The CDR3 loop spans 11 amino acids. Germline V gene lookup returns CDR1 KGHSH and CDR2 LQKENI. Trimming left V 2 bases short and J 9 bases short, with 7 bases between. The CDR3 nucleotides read TGTGCCAGCTCACCAGGAGCCCAAGCTTTCTTT. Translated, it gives CASSPGAQAFF.

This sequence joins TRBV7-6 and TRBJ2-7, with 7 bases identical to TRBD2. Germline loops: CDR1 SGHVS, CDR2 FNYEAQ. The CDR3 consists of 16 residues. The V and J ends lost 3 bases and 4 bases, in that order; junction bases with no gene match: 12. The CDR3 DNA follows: TGTGCCAGCAGCTTCGCCGCGGGAGCCATCGGGTACGAGCAGTACTTC. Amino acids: CASSFAAGAIGYEQYF.

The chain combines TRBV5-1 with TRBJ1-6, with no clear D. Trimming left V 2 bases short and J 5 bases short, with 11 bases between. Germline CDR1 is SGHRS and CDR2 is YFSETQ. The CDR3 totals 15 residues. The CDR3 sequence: CASSLEAADNSPLHF. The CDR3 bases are TGCGCCAGCAGCTTAGAGGCAGCCGATAATTCACCCCTCCACTTT.

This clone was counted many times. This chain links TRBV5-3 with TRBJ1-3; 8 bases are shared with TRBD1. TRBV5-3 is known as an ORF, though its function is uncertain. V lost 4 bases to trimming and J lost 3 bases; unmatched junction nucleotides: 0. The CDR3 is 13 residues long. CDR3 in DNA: TGTGCCAGAAGCACAGGGGGTGGAAACACCATATATTTT. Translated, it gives CARSTGGGNTIYF.

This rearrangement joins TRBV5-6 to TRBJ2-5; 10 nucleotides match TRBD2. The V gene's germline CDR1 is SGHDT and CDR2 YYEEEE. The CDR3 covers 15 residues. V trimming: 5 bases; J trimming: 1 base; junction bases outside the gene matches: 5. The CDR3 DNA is TGTGCCAGCAGAGGTAGCGGGAGGATCCAAGAGACCCAGTACTTC. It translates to CASRGSGRIQETQYF. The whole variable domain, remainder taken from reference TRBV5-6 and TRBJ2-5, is DAGVTQSPTHLIKTRGQQVTLRCSPKSGHDTVSWYQQALGQGPQFIFQYYEEEERQRGNFPDRFSGHQFPNYSSELNVNALLLGDSALYLCASRGSGRIQETQYFGPGTRLLVL.

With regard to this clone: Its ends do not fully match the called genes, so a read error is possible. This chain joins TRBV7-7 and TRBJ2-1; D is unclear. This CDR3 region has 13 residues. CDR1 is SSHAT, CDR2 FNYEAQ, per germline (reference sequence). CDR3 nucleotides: TGTGCTAGCAGCTTAGATCCCAACCAAAAGCAGTTCTTC. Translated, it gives CASSLDPNQKQFF.

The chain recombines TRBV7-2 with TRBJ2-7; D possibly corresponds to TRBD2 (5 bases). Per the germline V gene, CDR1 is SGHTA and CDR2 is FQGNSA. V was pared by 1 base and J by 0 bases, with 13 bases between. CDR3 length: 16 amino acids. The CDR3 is CASSLVSSPSSYEQYF. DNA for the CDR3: TGTGCCAGCAGCTTAGTTTCTAGCCCGAGCTCCTACGAGCAGTACTTC.

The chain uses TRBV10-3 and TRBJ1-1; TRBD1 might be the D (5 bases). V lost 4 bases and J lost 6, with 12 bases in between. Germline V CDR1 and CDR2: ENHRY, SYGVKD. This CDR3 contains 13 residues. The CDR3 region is CAISVRETAEAFF. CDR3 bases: TGTGCCATCAGTGTACGCGAGACAGCTGAAGCTTTCTTT.

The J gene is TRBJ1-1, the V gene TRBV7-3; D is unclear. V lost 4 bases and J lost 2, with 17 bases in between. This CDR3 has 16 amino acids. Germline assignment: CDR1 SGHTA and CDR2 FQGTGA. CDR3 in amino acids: CASSSSFGGPNTEAFF. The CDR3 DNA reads TGTGCCAGCAGCTCCAGTTTTGGCGGACCAAACACTGAAGCTTTCTTT.

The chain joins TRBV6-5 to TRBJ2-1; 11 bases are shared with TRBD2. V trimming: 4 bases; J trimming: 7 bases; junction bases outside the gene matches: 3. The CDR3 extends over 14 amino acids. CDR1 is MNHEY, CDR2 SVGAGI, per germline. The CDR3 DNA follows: TGTGCCAGCAGTTCTAGCGGGGGGACTAATGAGCAGTTCTTC. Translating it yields CASSSSGGTNEQFF.

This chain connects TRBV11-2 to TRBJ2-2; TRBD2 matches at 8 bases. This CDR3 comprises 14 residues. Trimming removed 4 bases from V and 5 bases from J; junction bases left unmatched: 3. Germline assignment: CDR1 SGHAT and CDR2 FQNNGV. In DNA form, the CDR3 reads TGTGCCAGCAGCTCGGGACTAGTGACCGGGGAGCTGTTTTTT. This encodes CASSSGLVTGELFF. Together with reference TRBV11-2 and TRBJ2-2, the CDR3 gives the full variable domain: EAGVAQSPRYKIIEKRQSVAFWCNPISGHATLYWYQQILGQGPKLLIQFQNNGVVDDSQLPKDRFSAERLKGVDSTLKIQPAKLEDSAVYLCASSSGLVTGELFFGEGSRLTVL.

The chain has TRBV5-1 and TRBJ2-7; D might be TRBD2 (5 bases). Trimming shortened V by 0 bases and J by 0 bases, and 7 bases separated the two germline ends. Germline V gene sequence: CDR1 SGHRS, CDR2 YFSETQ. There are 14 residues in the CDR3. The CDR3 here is CASSLGRVSYEQYF. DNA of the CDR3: TGCGCCAGCAGCTTGGGGCGGGTCTCCTACGAGCAGTACTTC.

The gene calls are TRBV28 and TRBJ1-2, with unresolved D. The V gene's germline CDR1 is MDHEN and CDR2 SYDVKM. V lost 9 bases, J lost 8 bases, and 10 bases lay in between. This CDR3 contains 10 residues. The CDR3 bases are TGTGCCAGTGAGAAGTACGGCTACACCTTC. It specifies CASEKYGYTF.

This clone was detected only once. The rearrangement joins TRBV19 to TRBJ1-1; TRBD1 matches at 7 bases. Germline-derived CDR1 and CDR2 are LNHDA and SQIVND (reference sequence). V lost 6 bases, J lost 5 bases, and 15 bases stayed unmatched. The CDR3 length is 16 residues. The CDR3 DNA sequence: TGTGCCAGTAGGGGGGACAGCCCCCGACCACGGACTGAAGCTTTCTTT. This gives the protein CASRGDSPRPRTEAFF. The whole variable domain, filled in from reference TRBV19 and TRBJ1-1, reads DGGITQSPKYLFRKEGQNVTLSCEQNLNHDAMYWYRQDPGQGLRLIYYSQIVNDFQKGDIAEGYSVSREKKESFPLTVTSAQKNPTAFYLCASRGDSPRPRTEAFFGQGTRLTVV.

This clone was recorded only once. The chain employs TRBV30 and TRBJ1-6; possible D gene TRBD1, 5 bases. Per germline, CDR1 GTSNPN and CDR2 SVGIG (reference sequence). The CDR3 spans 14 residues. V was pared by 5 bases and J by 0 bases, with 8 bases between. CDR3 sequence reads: CAWGTFSYNSPLHF. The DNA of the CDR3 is TGTGCCTGGGGGACTTTCTCCTATAATTCACCCCTCCACTTT. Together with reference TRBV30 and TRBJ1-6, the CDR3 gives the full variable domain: SQTIHQWPATLVQPVGSPLSLECTVEGTSNPNLYWYRQAAGRGLQLLFYSVGIGQISSEVPQNLSASRPQDRQFILSSKKLLLSDSGFYLCAWGTFSYNSPLHFGNGTRLTVT.

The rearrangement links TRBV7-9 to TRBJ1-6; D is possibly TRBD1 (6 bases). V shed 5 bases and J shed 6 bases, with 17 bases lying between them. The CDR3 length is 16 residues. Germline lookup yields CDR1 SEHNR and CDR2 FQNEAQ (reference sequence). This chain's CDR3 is CASSIGQIFTNSPLHF. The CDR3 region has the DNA TGTGCCAGCAGCATTGGACAGATCTTTACTAATTCACCCCTCCACTTT.

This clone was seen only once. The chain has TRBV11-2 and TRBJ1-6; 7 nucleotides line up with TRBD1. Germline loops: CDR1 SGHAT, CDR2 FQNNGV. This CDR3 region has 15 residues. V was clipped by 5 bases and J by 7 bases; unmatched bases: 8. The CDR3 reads CASSLSTGQNSPLHF. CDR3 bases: TGTGCCAGCAGCCTCTCGACAGGGCAAAATTCACCCCTCCACTTT.

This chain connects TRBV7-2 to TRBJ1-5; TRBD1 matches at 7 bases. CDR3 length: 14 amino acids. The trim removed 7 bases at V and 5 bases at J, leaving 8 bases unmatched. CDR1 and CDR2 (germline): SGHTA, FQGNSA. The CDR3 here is CASNLRGPDQPQHF. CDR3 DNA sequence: TGTGCCAGCAATCTAAGGGGGCCGGATCAGCCCCAGCATTTT.

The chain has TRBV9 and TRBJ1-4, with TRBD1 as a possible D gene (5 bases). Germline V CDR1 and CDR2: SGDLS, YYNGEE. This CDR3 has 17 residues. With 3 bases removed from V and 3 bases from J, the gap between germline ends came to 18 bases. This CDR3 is CASSASRELEANEKLFF. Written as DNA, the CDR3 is TGTGCCAGCAGCGCAAGCAGGGAGCTGGAGGCTAATGAAAAACTGTTTTTT.

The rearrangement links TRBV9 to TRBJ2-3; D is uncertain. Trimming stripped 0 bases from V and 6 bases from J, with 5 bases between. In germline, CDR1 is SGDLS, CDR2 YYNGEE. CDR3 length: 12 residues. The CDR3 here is CASSVGSDTQYF. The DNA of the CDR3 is TGTGCCAGCAGCGTAGGTTCGGATACGCAGTATTTT.

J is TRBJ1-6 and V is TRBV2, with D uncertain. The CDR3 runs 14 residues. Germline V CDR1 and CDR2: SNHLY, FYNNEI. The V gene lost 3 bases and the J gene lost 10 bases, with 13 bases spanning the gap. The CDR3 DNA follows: TGTGCCAGCAGTGATCAACCGGGCGGATCACCCCTCCACTTT. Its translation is CASSDQPGGSPLHF. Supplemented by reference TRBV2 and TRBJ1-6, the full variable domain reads EPEVTQTPSHQVTQMGQEVILRCVPISNHLYFYWYRQILGQKVEFLVSFYNNEISEKSEIFDDQFSVERPDGSNFTLKIRSTKLEDSAMYFCASSDQPGGSPLHFGNGTRLTVT.